This TCR beta chain emerged from a study of Graves' ophthalmopathy and Graves' hyperthyroidism. Ineligible for inclusion were patients with other autoimmune diseases, uncontrolled infections, pregnancy or lactation. Serum thyroxine and TRAb, along with clinical symptoms, thyroid ultrasound and orbital computed tomography, were what diagnosis relied on. This clonotype was recorded at least ten times. Its target is not known. The study amplified TCR beta CDR3 regions using RNA transcripts. Scientists carried out first-round RT-PCR using HTBI primers and then a second-round multiplex PCR. TCRdb re-analysed the multiplex PCR reads in MiXCR, keeping a single row per CDR3 protein. The sample has around 1,000,000 distinct CDR3 sequences, 35% to 40% seen once. V trimming: 5 bases; J trimming: 3 bases; junction bases outside the gene matches: 6. The CDR3 length is 14 residues. Germline CDR1 SQVTM, CDR2 ANQGSEA.

Notes on the study in general: Ophthalmopathy progression was predicted by the model at 55% to 71% sensitivity and less than 75% specificity. Blood also harbored most expanded thyroid clonotypes above 0.001 frequency.

The rearrangement uses TRBV29-1 and TRBJ2-7; 11 nucleotides line up with TRBD2. This receptor was taken from an adult man with Graves' hyperthyroidism. Sequenced: peripheral blood or thyroid tissue (not recorded which). The CDR3 region has the DNA TGCAGCGTTCAGGCCGGGACTAGCGGCTACGAGCAGTACTTC. Translation gives CSVQAGTSGYEQYF.